Here is one TCR beta chain with its context. Trimming cost V 6 bases and J 3 bases, with 17 bases left between them. Germline-derived CDR1 and CDR2 are SGHVS and FQNEAQ. The CDR3 spans 15 residues. These data originate in a study of shared clonotypes between healthy human individuals. An even split of each subset's genomic DNA across several immunoSEQ plates was performed. PBMC DNA, left unsorted, was sequenced on ten immunoSEQ deep assay plates. Only in-frame clones appear in the TCRdb table, and some are missing; sequencing was by immunoSEQ multiplex PCR. The sample shows about 560,000 clones, around three quarters of them seen only once. The healthy adult donors were HIV-negative and reported no recent acute infections or vaccinations. Adults of Caucasian background living in Nashville, Tennessee made up all donors.

The chain couples TRBV7-8 to TRBJ2-5, with D tentatively TRBD1 (5 bases). The TCR sequence derives from a woman in her forties in good health. Some clones in this sample may be carry-over from other donors' samples. The sequencing input was PBMCs. Here the CDR3 reads CASRVETGAEETQYF. CDR3 DNA sequence: TGTGCCAGCAGGGTAGAGACTGGGGCCGAAGAGACCCAGTACTTC.